Sequencing of this T cell receptor (beta chain) was carried out in a study of identifying expanded T cells in peripheral blood. Study-level points and caveats: Across healthy donors, higher total template counts meant significantly greater two-week count variance. Differentially abundant clones: roughly 1.3 between replicates, about 15 at around 14 days, approximately 18 at four.

Many counts were recorded for this clone. No antigen is known for it. Profiling relied on immunoSEQ multiplex PCR, and the TCRdb table lists in-frame clones only, not all of them. The sample lists 120,000 or so clones, roughly 82% occurring once. Per the germline V gene, CDR1 is SGHDT and CDR2 is YYEEEE. CDR3 length: 13 amino acids. Trimming pared 4 bases from V and 6 bases from J, leaving 13 bases between. No infections or other immune events were documented during collection. Input material: blood. The chain has TRBV5-6 and TRBJ1-2, with D possibly being TRBD1 (5 bases). The TCR sequence derives from a person aged 18 to 75 in good health. In DNA, the CDR3 is TGTGCCAGCAGCGTCGATGAGGGACATGGCTACACCTTC. The encoded protein is CASSVDEGHGYTF.